The clone carrying this T cell receptor beta chain was picked up a small number of times. Its target is not known. One heparinised draw of blood, averaging about 116 mL, came from each donor. These data originate in a study of beta chain features in type 1 diabetes. The authors reverse transcribed all of the isolated RNA, so sequencing captured expressed TCRB transcripts. Repertoires were generated with immunoSEQ multiplex PCR, while TCRdb's copy carries only in-frame clones and drops some. The sample has hundreds of thousands of clones, about an eighth seen once. Broader study findings: All four CD4+ subsets from Type 1 diabetes patients carried moderately but significantly shorter TCRB CDR3s.

This TCR came from a man younger than 35 with type 1 diabetes. The specimen sequenced was naive CD4+ T cells from blood.

CDR3 residues: CASSQQQGPRDTQYF. The CDR3 region has the DNA TGCGCCAGCAGCCAACAACAGGGTCCAAGGGATACGCAGTATTTT. The chain joins TRBV5-1 to TRBJ2-3; the D gene is possibly TRBD1 (6 bases). The ends were cut back, 4 bases at V and 6 bases at J, with 18 bases in the middle. The CDR3 is 15 residues long. Germline assignment: CDR1 SGHRS and CDR2 YFSETQ.